These 17 T cell receptor beta chains came from one sample sequenced in a study of cytomegalovirus exposure and HLA in healthy donors. Primers for the PCR totalled 60 Vbeta and 13 Jbeta. The protocol was immunoSEQ multiplex PCR, while the TCRdb copy is restricted to in-frame clones and leaves out a portion. The data show over 100,000 clones, with 55% to 80% seen just once and 2% to 2.5% held by the top ten. Sequences were obtained from PBMCs. These receptors were obtained from a woman in her twenties or thirties in good health and CMV-seronegative.

The genes are TRBV4-1 and TRBJ2-1; tentative D call: TRBD2 (6 bases). V gave up 4 bases and J gave up 0 bases, with 22 bases separating them. Germline V gene data show CDR1 as MGHRA and CDR2 as YSYEKL. The CDR3 contains 19 residues. CDR3: CASSLSPRLASSSYNEQFF. The CDR3 nucleotides read TGCGCCAGCAGCCTCAGCCCCCGGCTAGCGTCTAGCTCCTACAATGAGCAGTTCTTC.

The chain links TRBV20-1 to TRBJ1-1; D uncertain. CDR1 and CDR2 from the germline V gene are DFQATT and SNEGSKA (reference sequence). The CDR3 consists of 10 residues. V dropped 6 bases and J dropped 1 base, with 3 bases sitting between them. CDR3 nucleotide sequence: TGCAGTGCCAGGAACACTGAAGCTTTCTTT. Residues: CSARNTEAFF.

This sequence joins TRBV10-3 and TRBJ1-3; D is possibly TRBD1 (6 bases). Trimming pared 8 bases from V and 4 bases from J, leaving 15 bases between. The germline CDR1 and CDR2 sequences are ENHRY and SYGVKD. The length of the CDR3 is 14 residues. As DNA, the CDR3 is TGTGCCATCGGGAGAGCAGGGGAAGGAAACACCATATATTTT. Encoded protein: CAIGRAGEGNTIYF.

The chain couples TRBV27 to TRBJ2-1; 9 bases fit TRBD2. The CDR3 runs to 16 residues. CDR1 MNHEY and CDR2 SMNVEV come from the germline V gene (reference sequence). The junction had 9 bases not matched to a gene; V was cut back by 7 bases and J by 2 bases. In nucleotides, the CDR3 is TGTGCCAGCAAAGCGTTGGGCGGGGGGGCCTACAATGAGCAGTTCTTC. Its protein is CASKALGGGAYNEQFF.

V gene TRBV7-9 combines with J gene TRBJ2-7; TRBD2 matches at 9 bases. This CDR3 is built from 13 residues. The germline gives CDR1 SEHNR, CDR2 FQNEAQ (reference sequence). J was trimmed by 5 bases and V by 4 bases; bases with no gene match: 3. The CDR3 is CASSSRLADEQYF. DNA for the CDR3: TGTGCCAGCAGCTCCAGACTAGCGGACGAGCAGTACTTC.

The V gene is TRBV14, the J gene TRBJ2-7; D is perhaps TRBD2 (5 bases). V was shortened by 2 bases and J by 6 bases, with 17 bases between the two germline ends. This CDR3 region has 15 residues. Germline V gene sequence: CDR1 SGHDN, CDR2 FVKESK. The CDR3 sequence: CASSQSQSGFGEQYF. The CDR3 region has the DNA TGTGCCAGCAGCCAAAGCCAGTCGGGGTTTGGCGAGCAGTACTTC.

The gene calls are TRBV4-3 and TRBJ2-7, with D perhaps TRBD1 (6 bases). Trimming stripped 0 bases from V and 2 bases from J, with 14 bases between. CDR1 is LGHNA, CDR2 YSLEER, per germline. The CDR3 length is 16 residues. The chain's CDR3 is CASSQDQDRPTYEQYF. The CDR3 coding sequence is TGCGCCAGCAGCCAAGATCAAGACAGGCCGACCTACGAGCAGTACTTC.

This clone was detected a few times. This sequence joins TRBV7-3 and TRBJ2-1; 7 nucleotides agree with TRBD1. The CDR3 covers 14 residues. CDR1 is SGHTA, CDR2 FQGTGA, per germline. The ends lost 5 bases at V and 5 bases at J; junction bases unmatched: 6. The CDR3 DNA follows: TGTGCCAGCAGCCCGGGACAGAGCAACAATGAGCAGTTCTTC. This gives the protein CASSPGQSNNEQFF.

The genes are TRBV6-1 and TRBJ2-7; 7 positions agree with TRBD1. This CDR3 spans 15 amino acids. Germline V gene sequence: CDR1 MNHNS, CDR2 SASEGT. The V gene end was trimmed by 6 bases and the J gene end by 2 bases; junction bases not matched to a gene: 10. DNA of the CDR3: TGTGCCAGCAGAGGGGTAGGGGGCAGGACCTACGAGCAGTACTTC. Encoded protein: CASRGVGGRTYEQYF.

V usage is TRBV28 and J usage is TRBJ1-5; TRBD1 matches 7 bases. V trimming: 7 bases; J trimming: 6 bases; junction bases outside the gene matches: 9. Germline loops: CDR1 MDHEN, CDR2 SYDVKM. CDR3 length: 14 amino acids. The CDR3: CASIGQVGSQPQHF. CDR3 coding DNA: TGTGCCAGCATCGGACAGGTGGGCAGTCAGCCCCAGCATTTT.

In the case of this clone: Since no conserved phenylalanine or tryptophan closes the CDR3, a read error is the likely cause. The chain has TRBV9 and TRBJ2-7; 8 nucleotides agree with TRBD2. This CDR3 spans 13 amino acids. Germline values: CDR1 SGDLS, CDR2 YYNGEE. J gave up 9 bases and V 3 bases, and 8 bases lay outside the gene matches. CDR3 nucleotides: TGTGCCAGCAGCGGTAGCGGGACCCTCACGCAGTACCTC. It translates to CASSGSGTLTQYL.

Only one count was recorded for this clone. This chain uses TRBV29-1 with TRBJ1-2; a weak D match, TRBD1 (6 bases). Trimming stripped 1 base from V and 6 bases from J, with 27 bases between. Germline V gene data show CDR1 as SQVTM and CDR2 as ANQGSEA. This CDR3 is 18 amino acids long. This chain's CDR3 is CSVEGLGERSRGANGYTF. For the CDR3, the DNA is TGCAGCGTTGAAGGATTGGGGGAAAGGAGCAGGGGTGCCAATGGCTACACCTTC.

This clone was seen once. This chain uses TRBV30 with TRBJ1-3; 7 bases line up with TRBD1. From germline, CDR1 is GTSNPN and CDR2 SVGIG (reference sequence). The trim removed 3 bases at V and 4 bases at J, leaving 6 bases unmatched. This CDR3 has 14 residues. The CDR3 loop is CAWSPGGSGNTIYF. The CDR3 DNA reads TGTGCCTGGAGCCCAGGGGGGTCAGGAAACACCATATATTTT.

V gene TRBV5-1 combines with J gene TRBJ2-1; 10 bases fit TRBD2. This CDR3 contains 15 residues. The germline gives CDR1 SGHRS, CDR2 YFSETQ. With 4 bases clipped from V and 6 bases from J, the junction kept 7 bases outside the gene matches. CDR3 nucleotides: TGCGCCAGCAGCCCCTCTAGCGGGAGCCTCAATGAGCAGTTCTTC. This sequence encodes CASSPSSGSLNEQFF.

This rearrangement joins TRBV4-3 to TRBJ1-4; tentatively, D is TRBD1 (5 bases). Trimming removed 0 bases at V and 3 bases at J, with 11 bases between. This CDR3 is built from 16 residues. The germline gives CDR1 LGHNA, CDR2 YSLEER. CDR3 bases: TGCGCCAGCAGCCAAGAAGCAGGGACTTCTAATGAAAAACTGTTTTTT. Translated, it gives CASSQEAGTSNEKLFF.

The chain combines TRBV9 with TRBJ2-2; possibly TRBD2 for D (6 bases). Germline V lookup: CDR1 SGDLS, CDR2 YYNGEE. This CDR3 is built from 16 residues. V lost 1 base to trimming and J lost 7 bases, with 17 bases between them. CDR3: CASSVRIPSVGGELFF. Written as DNA, the CDR3 is TGTGCCAGCAGCGTACGAATCCCTAGCGTTGGCGGGGAGCTGTTTTTT.

The chain couples TRBV19 to TRBJ2-1, with TRBD2 matching 9 bases. The CDR3 sequence is 16 residues long. The trim removed 7 bases at V and 1 base at J, leaving 8 bases unmatched. The germline gives CDR1 LNHDA, CDR2 SQIVND (reference sequence). The CDR3 bases are TGTGCCAGTAAGAATATAGCGGGAGTTTCCTACAATGAGCAGTTCTTC. It translates to CASKNIAGVSYNEQFF.